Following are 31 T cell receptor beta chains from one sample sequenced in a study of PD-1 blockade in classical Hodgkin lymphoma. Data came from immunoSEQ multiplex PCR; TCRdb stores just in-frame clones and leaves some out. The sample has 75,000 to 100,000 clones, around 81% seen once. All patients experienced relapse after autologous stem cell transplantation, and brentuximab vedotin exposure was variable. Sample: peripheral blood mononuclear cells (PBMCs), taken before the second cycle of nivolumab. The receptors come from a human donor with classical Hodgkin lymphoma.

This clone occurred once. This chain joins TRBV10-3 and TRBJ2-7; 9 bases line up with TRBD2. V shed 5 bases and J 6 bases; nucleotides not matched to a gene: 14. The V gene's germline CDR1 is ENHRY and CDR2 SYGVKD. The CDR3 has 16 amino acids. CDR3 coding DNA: TGTGCCATCAGTACCTCTTTGGCTAGCGGGATTTCCGAGCAGTACTTC. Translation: CAISTSLASGISEQYF.

The CDR3 DNA sequence: TGTGCCAGCAGTTACTCGGGGACGGTGGAGACCCAGTACTTC. Protein product: CASSYSGTVETQYF. The chain uses TRBV6-5 and TRBJ2-5; the D call may be TRBD1 or TRBD2 (5 bases each). This CDR3 has 14 amino acids. V was pared by 0 bases and J by 5 bases, with 10 bases between. Germline lookup yields CDR1 MNHEY and CDR2 SVGAGI.

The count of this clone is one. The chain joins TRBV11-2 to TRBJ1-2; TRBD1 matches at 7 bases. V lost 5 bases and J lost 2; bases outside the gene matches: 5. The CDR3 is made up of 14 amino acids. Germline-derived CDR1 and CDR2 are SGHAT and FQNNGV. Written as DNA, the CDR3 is TGTGCCAGCAGCCCAGGACAGGCCAACTATGGCTACACCTTC. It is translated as CASSPGQANYGYTF.

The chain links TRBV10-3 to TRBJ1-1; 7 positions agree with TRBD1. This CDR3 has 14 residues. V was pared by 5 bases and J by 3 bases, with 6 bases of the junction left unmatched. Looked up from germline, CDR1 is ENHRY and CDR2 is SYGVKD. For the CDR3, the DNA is TGTGCCATCAGTCAGACAGGGCCGGACACTGAAGCTTTCTTT. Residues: CAISQTGPDTEAFF.

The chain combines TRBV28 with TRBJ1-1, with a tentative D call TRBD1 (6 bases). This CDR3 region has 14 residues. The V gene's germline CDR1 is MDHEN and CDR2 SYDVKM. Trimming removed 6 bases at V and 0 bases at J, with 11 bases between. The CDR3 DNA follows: TGTGCCAGCAGGGGGGGGCTCATGAACACTGAAGCTTTCTTT. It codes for CASRGGLMNTEAFF. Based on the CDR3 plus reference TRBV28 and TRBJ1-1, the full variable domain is DVKVTQSSRYLVKRTGEKVFLECVQDMDHENMFWYRQDPGLGLRLIYFSYDVKMKEKGDIPEGYSVSREKKERFSLILESASTNQTSMYLCASRGGLMNTEAFFGQGTRLTVV.

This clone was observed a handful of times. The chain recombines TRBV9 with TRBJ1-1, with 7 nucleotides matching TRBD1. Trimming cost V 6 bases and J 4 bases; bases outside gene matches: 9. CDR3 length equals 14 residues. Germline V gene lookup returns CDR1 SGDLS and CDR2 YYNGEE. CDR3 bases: TGTGCCAGCACGACAGGACAGGCTCCCACTGAAGCTTTCTTT. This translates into CASTTGQAPTEAFF.

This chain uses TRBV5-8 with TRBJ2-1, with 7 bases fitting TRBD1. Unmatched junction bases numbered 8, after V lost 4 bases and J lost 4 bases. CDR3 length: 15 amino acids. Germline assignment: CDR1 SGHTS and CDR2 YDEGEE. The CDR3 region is CASSPRDRDYNEQFF. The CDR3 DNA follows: TGTGCCAGCAGCCCCCGGGACAGAGATTACAATGAGCAGTTCTTC.

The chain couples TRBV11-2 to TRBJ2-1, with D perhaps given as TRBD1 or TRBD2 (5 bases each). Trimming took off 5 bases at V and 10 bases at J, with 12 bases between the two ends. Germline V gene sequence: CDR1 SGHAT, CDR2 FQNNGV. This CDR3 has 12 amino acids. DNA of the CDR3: TGTGCCAGCAGCACCCTAGCAGGGGAGCAGTTCTTC. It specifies CASSTLAGEQFF.

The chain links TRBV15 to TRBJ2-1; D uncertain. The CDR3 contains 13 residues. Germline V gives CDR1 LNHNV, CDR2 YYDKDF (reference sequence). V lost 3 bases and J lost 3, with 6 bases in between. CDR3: CATSSTLYNEQFF. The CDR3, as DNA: TGTGCCACCAGCAGTACTCTCTACAATGAGCAGTTCTTC.

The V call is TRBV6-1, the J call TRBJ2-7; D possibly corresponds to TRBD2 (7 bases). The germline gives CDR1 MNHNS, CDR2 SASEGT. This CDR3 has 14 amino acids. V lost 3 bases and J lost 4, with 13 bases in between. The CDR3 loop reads CASSEGGQLYEQYF. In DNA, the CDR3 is TGTGCCAGCAGTGAGGGGGGGCAGCTGTACGAGCAGTACTTC.

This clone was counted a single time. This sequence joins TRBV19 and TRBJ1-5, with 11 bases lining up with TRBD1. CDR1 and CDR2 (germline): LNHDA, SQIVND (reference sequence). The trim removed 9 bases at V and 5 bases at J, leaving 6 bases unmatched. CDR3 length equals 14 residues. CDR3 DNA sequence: TGTGCCAGCAGAGGACAGGGGGCGCATCAGCCCCAGCATTTT. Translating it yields CASRGQGAHQPQHF.

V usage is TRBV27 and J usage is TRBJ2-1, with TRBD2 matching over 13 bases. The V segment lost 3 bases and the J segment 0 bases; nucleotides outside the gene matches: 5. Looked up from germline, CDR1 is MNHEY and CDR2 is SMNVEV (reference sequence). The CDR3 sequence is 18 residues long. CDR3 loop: CASSLGLAGPRSYNEQFF. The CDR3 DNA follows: TGTGCCAGCAGTTTGGGACTAGCGGGACCCCGCTCCTACAATGAGCAGTTCTTC.

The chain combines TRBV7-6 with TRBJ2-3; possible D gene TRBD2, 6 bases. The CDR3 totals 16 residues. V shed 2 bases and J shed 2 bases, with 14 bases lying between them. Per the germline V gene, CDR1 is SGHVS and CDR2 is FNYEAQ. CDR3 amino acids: CASSLTPVAATDTQYF. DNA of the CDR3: TGTGCCAGCAGCTTAACGCCCGTAGCGGCCACAGATACGCAGTATTTT.

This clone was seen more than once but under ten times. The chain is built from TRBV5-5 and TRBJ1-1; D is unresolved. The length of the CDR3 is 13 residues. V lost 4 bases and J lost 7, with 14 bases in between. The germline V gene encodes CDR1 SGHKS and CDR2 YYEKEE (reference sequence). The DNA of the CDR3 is TGTGCCAGCAGCCCTACGGGAGGGCGTGAAGCTTTCTTT. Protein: CASSPTGGREAFF.

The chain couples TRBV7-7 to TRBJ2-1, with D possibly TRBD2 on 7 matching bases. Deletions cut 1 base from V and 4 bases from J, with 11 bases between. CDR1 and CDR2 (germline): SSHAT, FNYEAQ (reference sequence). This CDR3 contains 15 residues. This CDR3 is CASSLDRGAYNEQFF. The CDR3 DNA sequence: TGTGCCAGCAGCTTAGATCGGGGGGCTTACAATGAGCAGTTCTTC.

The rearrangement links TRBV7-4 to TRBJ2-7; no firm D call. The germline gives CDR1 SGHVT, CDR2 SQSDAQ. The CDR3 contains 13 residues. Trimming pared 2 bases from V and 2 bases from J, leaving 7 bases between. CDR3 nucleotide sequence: TGTGCCAGCAGCTTAAGAGGCCCCTACGAGCAGTACTTC. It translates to CASSLRGPYEQYF.

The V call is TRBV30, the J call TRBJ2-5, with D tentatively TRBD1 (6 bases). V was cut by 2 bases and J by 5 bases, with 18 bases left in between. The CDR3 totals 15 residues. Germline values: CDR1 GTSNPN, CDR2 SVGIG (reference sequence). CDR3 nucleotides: TGTGCCTGGAGTCAGGGACCGGGACAAGCGGAGACCCAGTACTTC. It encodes CAWSQGPGQAETQYF.

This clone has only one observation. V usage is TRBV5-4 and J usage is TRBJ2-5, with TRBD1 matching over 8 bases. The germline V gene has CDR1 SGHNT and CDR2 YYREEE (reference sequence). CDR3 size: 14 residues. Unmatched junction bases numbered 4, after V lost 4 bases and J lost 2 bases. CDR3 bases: TGTGCCAGCAGCGTGGACAGGGAGCAAGAGACCCAGTACTTC. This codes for CASSVDREQETQYF.

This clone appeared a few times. Here the CDR3 DNA reads TGTGCCAGCAGCTTCTTTCCGGACAGGGGTTTGAGCTACAATGAGCAGTTCTTC. Its translation is CASSFFPDRGLSYNEQFF. The V gene is TRBV7-2, the J gene TRBJ2-1; TRBD1 agrees at 9 bases. This CDR3 is 18 amino acids long. J gave up 3 bases and V 3 bases, and 12 bases lay outside the gene matches. Germline CDR1 is SGHTA and CDR2 is FQGNSA.

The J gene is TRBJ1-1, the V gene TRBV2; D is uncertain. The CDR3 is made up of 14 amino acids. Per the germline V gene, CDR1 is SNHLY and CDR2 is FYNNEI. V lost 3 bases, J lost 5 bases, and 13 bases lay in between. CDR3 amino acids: CASSEGGLRTEAFF. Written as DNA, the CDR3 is TGTGCCAGCAGTGAGGGTGGGTTAAGGACTGAAGCTTTCTTT.

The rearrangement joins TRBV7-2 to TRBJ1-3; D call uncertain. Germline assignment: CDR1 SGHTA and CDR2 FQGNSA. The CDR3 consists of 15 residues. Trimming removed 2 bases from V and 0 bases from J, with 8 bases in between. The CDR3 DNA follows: TGTGCCAGCAGCTTAAGCCGAGCCTCTGGAAACACCATATATTTT. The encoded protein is CASSLSRASGNTIYF.

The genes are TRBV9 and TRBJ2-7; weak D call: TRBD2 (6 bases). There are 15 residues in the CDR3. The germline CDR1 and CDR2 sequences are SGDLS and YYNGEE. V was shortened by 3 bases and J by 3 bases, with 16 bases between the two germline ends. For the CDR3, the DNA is TGTGCCAGCAGCGCCGAACTAGCCGGATTCTACGAGCAGTACTTC. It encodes CASSAELAGFYEQYF.

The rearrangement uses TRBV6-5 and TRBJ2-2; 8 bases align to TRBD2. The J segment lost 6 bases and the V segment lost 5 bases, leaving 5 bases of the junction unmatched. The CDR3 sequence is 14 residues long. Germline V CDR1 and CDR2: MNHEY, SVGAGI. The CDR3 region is CASSRPGGPGELFF. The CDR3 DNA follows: TGTGCCAGCAGTCGACCGGGGGGGCCCGGGGAGCTGTTTTTT.

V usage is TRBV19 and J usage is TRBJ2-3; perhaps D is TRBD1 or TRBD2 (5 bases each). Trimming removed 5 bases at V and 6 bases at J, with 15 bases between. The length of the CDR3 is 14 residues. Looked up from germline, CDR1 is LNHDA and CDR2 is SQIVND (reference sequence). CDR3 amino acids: CASSRGQGWDTQYF. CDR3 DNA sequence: TGTGCCAGTAGTCGAGGGCAGGGTTGGGATACGCAGTATTTT. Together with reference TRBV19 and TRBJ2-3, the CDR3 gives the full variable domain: DGGITQSPKYLFRKEGQNVTLSCEQNLNHDAMYWYRQDPGQGLRLIYYSQIVNDFQKGDIAEGYSVSREKKESFPLTVTSAQKNPTAFYLCASSRGQGWDTQYFGPGTRLTVL.

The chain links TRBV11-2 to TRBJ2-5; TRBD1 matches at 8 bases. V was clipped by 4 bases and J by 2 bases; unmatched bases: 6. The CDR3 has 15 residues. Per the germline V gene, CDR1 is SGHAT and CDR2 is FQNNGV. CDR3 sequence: CASSSGQVWQETQYF. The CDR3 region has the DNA TGTGCCAGCAGCTCGGGACAGGTTTGGCAAGAGACCCAGTACTTC. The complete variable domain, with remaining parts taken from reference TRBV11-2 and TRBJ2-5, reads EAGVAQSPRYKIIEKRQSVAFWCNPISGHATLYWYQQILGQGPKLLIQFQNNGVVDDSQLPKDRFSAERLKGVDSTLKIQPAKLEDSAVYLCASSSGQVWQETQYFGPGTRLLVL.

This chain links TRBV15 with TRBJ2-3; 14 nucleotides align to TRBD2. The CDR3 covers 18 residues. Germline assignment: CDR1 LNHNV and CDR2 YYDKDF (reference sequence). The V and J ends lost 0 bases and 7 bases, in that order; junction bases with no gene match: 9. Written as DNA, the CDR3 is TGTGCCACCAGCAGAGACCCGACTAGCGGGAGGGGTGGATATACGCAGTATTTT. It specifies CATSRDPTSGRGGYTQYF.

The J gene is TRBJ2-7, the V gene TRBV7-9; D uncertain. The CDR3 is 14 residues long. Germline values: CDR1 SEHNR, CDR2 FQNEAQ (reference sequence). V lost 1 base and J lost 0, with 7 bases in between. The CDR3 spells CASSLGVTSYEQYF. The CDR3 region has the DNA TGTGCCAGCAGCTTAGGGGTAACCTCCTACGAGCAGTACTTC.

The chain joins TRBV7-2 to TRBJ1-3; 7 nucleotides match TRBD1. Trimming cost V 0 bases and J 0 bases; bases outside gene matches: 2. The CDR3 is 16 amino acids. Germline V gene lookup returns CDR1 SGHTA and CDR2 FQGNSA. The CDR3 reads CASSLAGQNSGNTIYF. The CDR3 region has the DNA TGTGCCAGCAGCTTAGCGGGACAGAACTCTGGAAACACCATATATTTT.

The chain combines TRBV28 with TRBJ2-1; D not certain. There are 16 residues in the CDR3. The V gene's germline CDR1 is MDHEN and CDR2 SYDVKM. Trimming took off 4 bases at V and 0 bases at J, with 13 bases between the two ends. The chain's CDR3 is CASSSYSPSSYNEQFF. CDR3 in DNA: TGTGCCAGCAGTTCATACTCCCCATCCTCCTACAATGAGCAGTTCTTC.

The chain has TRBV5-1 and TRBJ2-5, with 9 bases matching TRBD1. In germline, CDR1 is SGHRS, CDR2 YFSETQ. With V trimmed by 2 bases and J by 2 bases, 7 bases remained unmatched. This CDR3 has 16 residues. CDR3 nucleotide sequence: TGCGCCAGCAGCTTAGTGGTGGACAGGGGTCAAGAGACCCAGTACTTC. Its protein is CASSLVVDRGQETQYF.

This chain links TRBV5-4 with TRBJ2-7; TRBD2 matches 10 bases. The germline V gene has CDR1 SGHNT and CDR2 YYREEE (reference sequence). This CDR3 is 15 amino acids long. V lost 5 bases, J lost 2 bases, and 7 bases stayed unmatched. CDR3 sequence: CASSYGTSETYEQYF. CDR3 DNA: TGTGCCAGCAGTTACGGGACTAGCGAGACCTACGAGCAGTACTTC.